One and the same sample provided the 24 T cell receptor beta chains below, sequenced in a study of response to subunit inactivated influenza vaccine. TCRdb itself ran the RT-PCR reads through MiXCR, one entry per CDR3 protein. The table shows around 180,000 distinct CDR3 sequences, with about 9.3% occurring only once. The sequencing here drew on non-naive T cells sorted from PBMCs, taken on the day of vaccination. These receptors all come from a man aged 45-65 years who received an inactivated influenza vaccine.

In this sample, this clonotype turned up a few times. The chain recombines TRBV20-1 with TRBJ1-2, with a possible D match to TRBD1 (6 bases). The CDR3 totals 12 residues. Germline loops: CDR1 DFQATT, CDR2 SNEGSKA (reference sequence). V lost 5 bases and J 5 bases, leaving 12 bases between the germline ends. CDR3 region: CSAAGDWYGYTF. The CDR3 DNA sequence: TGCAGTGCTGCAGGGGATTGGTATGGCTACACCTTC.

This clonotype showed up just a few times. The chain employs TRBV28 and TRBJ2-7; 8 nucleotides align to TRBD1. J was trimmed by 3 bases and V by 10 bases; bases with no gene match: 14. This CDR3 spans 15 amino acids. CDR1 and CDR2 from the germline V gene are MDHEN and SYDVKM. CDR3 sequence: CAIGIITGGSYEQYF. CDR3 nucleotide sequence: TGTGCCATCGGCATAATTACAGGGGGTAGCTACGAGCAGTACTTC.

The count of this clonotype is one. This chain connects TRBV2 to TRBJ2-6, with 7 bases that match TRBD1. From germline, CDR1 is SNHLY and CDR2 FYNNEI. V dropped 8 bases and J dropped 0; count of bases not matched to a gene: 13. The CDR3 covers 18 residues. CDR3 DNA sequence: TGTGCCAGCCGCAGGGGGACGGTTATGAGCTCTGGGGCCAACGTCCTGACTTTC. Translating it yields CASRRGTVMSSGANVLTF.

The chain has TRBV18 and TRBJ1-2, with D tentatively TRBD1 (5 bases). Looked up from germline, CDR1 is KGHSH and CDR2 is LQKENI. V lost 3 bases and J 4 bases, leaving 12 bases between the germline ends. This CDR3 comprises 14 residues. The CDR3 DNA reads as TGTGCCAGCTCACCGAATAGGGGCGGCTATGGCTACACCTTC. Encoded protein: CASSPNRGGYGYTF.

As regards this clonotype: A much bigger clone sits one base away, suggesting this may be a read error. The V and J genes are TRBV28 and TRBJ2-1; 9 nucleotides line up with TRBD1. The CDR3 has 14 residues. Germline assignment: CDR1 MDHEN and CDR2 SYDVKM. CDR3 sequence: CVSSWTGESNEQFF. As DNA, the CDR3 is TGTGTCAGCAGTTGGACAGGGGAAAGCAATGAGCAGTTCTTC.

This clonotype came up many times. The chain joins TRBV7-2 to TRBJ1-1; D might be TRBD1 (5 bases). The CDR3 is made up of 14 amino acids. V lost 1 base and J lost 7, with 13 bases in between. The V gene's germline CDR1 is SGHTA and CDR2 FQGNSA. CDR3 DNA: TGTGCCAGCAGCTTAGTGTCGTGGGACGGTGAAGCTTTCTTT. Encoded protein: CASSLVSWDGEAFF.

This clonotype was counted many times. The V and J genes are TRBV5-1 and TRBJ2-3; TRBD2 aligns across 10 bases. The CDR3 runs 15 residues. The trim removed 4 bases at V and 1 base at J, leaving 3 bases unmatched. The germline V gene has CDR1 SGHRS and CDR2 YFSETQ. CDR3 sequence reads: CASSLAGDRTDTQYF. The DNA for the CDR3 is TGCGCCAGCAGCCTAGCGGGAGACCGCACAGATACGCAGTATTTT.

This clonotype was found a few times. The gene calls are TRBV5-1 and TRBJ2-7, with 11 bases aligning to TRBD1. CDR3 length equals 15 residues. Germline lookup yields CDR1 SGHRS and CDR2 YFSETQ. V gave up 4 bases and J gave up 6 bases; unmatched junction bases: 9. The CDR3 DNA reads TGCGCCAGCAGCACGGACAGGGGGCCTTCGCTCGAGCAGTACTTC. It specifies CASSTDRGPSLEQYF.

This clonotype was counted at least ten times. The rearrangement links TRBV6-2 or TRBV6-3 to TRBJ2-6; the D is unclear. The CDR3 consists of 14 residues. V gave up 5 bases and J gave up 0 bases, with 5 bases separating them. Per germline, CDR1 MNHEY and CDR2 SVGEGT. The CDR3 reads CASSDHSGANVLTF. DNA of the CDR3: TGTGCCAGCAGTGACCACTCTGGGGCCAACGTCCTGACTTTC.

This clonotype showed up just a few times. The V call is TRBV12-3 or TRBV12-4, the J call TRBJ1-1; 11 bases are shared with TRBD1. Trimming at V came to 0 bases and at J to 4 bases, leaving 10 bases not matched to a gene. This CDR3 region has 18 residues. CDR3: CASSLARSWTGGPTEAFF. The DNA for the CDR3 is TGTGCCAGCAGTTTAGCGAGATCCTGGACAGGGGGCCCCACTGAAGCTTTCTTT.

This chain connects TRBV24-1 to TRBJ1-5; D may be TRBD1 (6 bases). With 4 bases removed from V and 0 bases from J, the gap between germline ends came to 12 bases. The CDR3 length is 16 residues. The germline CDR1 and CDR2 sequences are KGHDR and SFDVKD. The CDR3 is CATSDSDSYSNQPQHF. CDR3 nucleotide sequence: TGTGCCACCAGTGACTCGGACAGCTATAGCAATCAGCCCCAGCATTTT.

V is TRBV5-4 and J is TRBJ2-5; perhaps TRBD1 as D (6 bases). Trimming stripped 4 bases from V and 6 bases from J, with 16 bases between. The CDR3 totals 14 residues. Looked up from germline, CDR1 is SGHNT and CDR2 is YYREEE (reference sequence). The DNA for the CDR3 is TGTGCCAGCAGCCCAGAGACAGGAAGAAAGACCCAGTACTTC. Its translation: CASSPETGRKTQYF.

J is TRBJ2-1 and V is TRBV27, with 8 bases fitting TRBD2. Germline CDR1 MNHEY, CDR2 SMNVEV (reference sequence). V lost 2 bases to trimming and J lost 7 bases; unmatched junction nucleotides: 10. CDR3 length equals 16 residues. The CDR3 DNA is TGTGCCAGCAGTTTACAGCGGGGGCGGCTGTATAATGAGCAGTTCTTC. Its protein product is CASSLQRGRLYNEQFF.

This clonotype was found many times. CDR3 nucleotide sequence: TGTGCCAGCAGCATAAGCGGGAGTACGCAGTATTTT. Encoded protein: CASSISGSTQYF. The gene calls are TRBV9 and TRBJ2-3; TRBD2 matches 8 bases. Trimming at V came to 4 bases and at J to 8 bases, leaving 3 bases not matched to a gene. The V gene's germline CDR1 is SGDLS and CDR2 YYNGEE. The CDR3 runs 12 residues.

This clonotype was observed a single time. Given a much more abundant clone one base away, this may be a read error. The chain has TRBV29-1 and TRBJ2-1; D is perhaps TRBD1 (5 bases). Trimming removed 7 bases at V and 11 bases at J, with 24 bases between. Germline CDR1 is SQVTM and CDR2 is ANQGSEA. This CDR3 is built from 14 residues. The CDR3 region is CSGGSGLSADKQFF. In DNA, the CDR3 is TGCAGCGGGGGATCAGGGTTGTCCGCGGATAAGCAGTTCTTC.

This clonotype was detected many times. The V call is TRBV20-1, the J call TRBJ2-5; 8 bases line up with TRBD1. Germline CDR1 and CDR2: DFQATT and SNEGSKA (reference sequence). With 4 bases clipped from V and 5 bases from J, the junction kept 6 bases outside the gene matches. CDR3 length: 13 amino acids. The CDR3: CSATRTGRETQYF. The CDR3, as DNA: TGCAGTGCTACCAGGACAGGGAGGGAGACCCAGTACTTC.

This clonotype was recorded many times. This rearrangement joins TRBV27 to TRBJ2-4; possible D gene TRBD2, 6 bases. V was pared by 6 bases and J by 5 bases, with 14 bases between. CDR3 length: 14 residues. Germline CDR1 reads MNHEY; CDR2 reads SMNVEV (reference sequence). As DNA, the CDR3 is TGTGCCAGCAGCCAGGGACTCCAACAAAACATTCAGTACTTC. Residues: CASSQGLQQNIQYF.

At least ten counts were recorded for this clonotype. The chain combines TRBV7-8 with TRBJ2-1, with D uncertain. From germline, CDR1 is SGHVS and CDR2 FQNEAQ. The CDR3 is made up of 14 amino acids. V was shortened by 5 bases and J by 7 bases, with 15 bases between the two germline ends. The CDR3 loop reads CASSPGTVFNEQFF. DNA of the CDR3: TGTGCCAGCAGCCCCGGCACAGTCTTTAATGAGCAGTTCTTC.

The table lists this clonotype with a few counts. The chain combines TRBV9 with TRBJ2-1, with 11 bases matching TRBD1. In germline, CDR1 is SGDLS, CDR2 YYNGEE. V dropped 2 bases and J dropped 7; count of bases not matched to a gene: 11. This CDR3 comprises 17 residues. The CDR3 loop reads CASSVDTGTGGWNEQFF. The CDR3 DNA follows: TGTGCCAGCAGCGTGGATACCGGGACAGGGGGTTGGAATGAGCAGTTCTTC.

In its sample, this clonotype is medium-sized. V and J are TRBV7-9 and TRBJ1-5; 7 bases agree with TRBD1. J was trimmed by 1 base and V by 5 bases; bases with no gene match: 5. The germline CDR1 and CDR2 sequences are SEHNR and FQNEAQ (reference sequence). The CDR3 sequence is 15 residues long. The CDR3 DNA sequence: TGTGCCAGCAGCGCAGGCAGGGGGAGCAATCAGCCCCAGCATTTT. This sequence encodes CASSAGRGSNQPQHF.

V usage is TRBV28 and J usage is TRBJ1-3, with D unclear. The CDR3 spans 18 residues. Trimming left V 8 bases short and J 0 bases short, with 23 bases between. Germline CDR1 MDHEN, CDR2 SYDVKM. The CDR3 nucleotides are TGTGCCAGCGACAAGCAGGCCCGACGCCCATCCTCTGGAAACACCATATATTTT. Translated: CASDKQARRPSSGNTIYF.

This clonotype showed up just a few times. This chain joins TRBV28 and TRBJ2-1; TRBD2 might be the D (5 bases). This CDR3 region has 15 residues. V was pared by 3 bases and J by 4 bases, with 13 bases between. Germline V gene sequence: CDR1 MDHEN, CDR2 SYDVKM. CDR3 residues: CASSFAGTRYNEQFF. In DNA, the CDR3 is TGTGCCAGCAGTTTCGCGGGTACCAGGTACAATGAGCAGTTCTTC.

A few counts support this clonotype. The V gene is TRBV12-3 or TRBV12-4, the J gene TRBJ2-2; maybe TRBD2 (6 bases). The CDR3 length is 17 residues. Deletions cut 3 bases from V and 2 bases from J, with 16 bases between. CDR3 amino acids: CASSFGDWTPNTGELFF. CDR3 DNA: TGTGCCAGCAGTTTTGGGGACTGGACACCTAACACCGGGGAGCTGTTTTTT.

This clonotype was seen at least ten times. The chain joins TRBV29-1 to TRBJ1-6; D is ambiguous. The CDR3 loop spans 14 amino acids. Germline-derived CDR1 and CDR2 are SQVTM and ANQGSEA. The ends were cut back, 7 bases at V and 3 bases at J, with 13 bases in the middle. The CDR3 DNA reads TGCAGCGCACGCAGTGGGCGCTATAATTCACCCCTCCACTTT. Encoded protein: CSARSGRYNSPLHF.